The rows below give T cell receptor beta chains drawn from one sample of a study of blood T cell repertoires in COVID-19. The repertoire was sequenced with immunoSEQ multiplex PCR; TCRdb's copy has only in-frame clones and lacks some. The sample lists 100,000 to 150,000 clones; roughly 80% were seen once. The sequencing sample was made of peripheral blood. The source is a woman aged 80 or over with acute or convalescent COVID-19. CDR3s include the opening cysteine and the closing phenylalanine or tryptophan. The D gene is left open where the match is weak. Rows may omit the clone size; those that give it use once, few, many or a size class.

j_call d_call clone_size v_call cdr3_nt cdr3_aa
TRBJ1-1 TRBD1 few TRBV29-1 TGCAGCGCTACCGGACCGACAGGGCTTGAAGCTTTCTTT CSATGPTGLEAFF
TRBJ2-1 - few TRBV5-1 TGCGCCAGCAGCTTGACGGGGGGCAGGAATGAGCAGTTCTTC CASSLTGGRNEQFF
TRBJ2-1 TRBD1 - TRBV6-6 TGTGCCAGCAGCCTACAGGGGCCTGAGCAGTTCTTC CASSLQGPEQFF
TRBJ2-1 TRBD2 - TRBV6-5 TGTGCCAGCAGTTTTAGCGGGGTCAATGAGCAGTTCTTC CASSFSGVNEQFF
TRBJ2-1 - - TRBV18 TGTGCCAGCTCACCAGGGGGGCAGGGGGCCTACAATGAGCAGTTCTTC CASSPGGQGAYNEQFF
TRBJ1-4 - few TRBV5-1 TGCGCCAGCAGCTTCCGAGGGGAGGGTAATGAAAAACTGTTTTTT CASSFRGEGNEKLFF
TRBJ2-5 TRBD2 - TRBV7-2 TGTGCCAGCAGCCCCGGGACTAAAGAGACCCAGTACTTC CASSPGTKETQYF
TRBJ2-5 TRBD2 - TRBV25-1 TGTGCCAGCAGTGAATATCCGGGGAGCGGGGAAGAAGAGACCCAGTACTTC CASSEYPGSGEEETQYF
TRBJ2-7 TRBD2 - TRBV19 TGTGCCAGTAGTACCGTAGCGGGGGGAACCTACGAGCAGTACTTC CASSTVAGGTYEQYF
TRBJ2-7 TRBD1 - TRBV19 TGTGCCAGTACCCTCACAGGGGGGATGGGCGAGCAGTACTTC CASTLTGGMGEQYF
TRBJ2-1 - - TRBV19 TGTGCCAGTAGTATGGGGGCAGGTTCCTACAATGAGCAGTTCTTC CASSMGAGSYNEQFF
TRBJ2-5 TRBD2 - TRBV5-1 TGCGCCAGCAGGCTAGCGGAAGAGACCCAGTACTTC CASRLAEETQYF
TRBJ2-1 - - TRBV7-6 TGTGCCAGCAGCCGCTCCGGGACAAAGTACAATGAGCAGTTCTTC CASSRSGTKYNEQFF
TRBJ2-1 TRBD1 few TRBV28 TGTGCCAGCACCCTGCGCGGACAGGGGTGGAATGAGCAGTTCTTC CASTLRGQGWNEQFF
TRBJ2-2 TRBD1 - TRBV5-1 TGCGCCAGCAGCCGAGGACAGGGTCGGACCGGGGAGCTGTTTTTT CASSRGQGRTGELFF
TRBJ2-7 TRBD1 - TRBV27 TGTGCCAGCAGTCCCCTGGGACAGGGGTACGAGCAGTACTTC CASSPLGQGYEQYF
TRBJ2-6 - - TRBV4-1 TGCGCCAGCAGCCAATCCCCGGGAGCTTCTGGGGCCAACGTCCTGACTTTC CASSQSPGASGANVLTF
TRBJ1-5 - - TRBV7-2 TGTGCCAGCAGCTCCCGCCCAGTGGATCAGCCCCAGCATTTT CASSSRPVDQPQHF
TRBJ1-2 - - TRBV6-5 TGTGCCAGCGAACCTAGCAGTTATAACTATGGCTACACCTTC CASEPSSYNYGYTF